This T cell receptor (beta chain) is drawn from a study of CD8+ T cells in alopecia areata. RNA was extracted and reverse transcribed into cDNA as the sequencing template. Sequencing used immunoSEQ multiplex PCR; TCRdb keeps in-frame clones, though not all of them. The sample contains some 180,000 clones, 45% to 60% of which appear only once. Stated treatment: oral pan-JAK inhibitor, 5-10 mg twice daily. Only a few counts were recorded for this clone. The V end was cut by 5 bases, the J end by 7 bases, with 20 bases between. Germline CDR1 and CDR2: SGHAT and FQDESV (reference sequence). The CDR3 has 16 residues.

The sequencing here drew on CD8+ T cells sorted from blood, taken around week 53, from a patient treated with tofacitinib. The V gene is TRBV11-1, the J gene TRBJ2-2; a weak D match, TRBD2 (5 bases). The TCR sequence derives from a human donor with alopecia areata. In nucleotides, the CDR3 is TGTGCCAGCAGCCCCCTTTTATCCAGTCGGGACGGGGAGCTGTTTTTT. It specifies CASSPLLSSRDGELFF.